The rows below give T cell receptor beta chains drawn from one sample of a study of blood T cells in healthy people across ages. TCRdb called the 5' RACE reads again in MiXCR, with one record for every CDR3 protein. The sample yields fewer than 800,000 distinct CDR3 sequences, about 52% seen once. The specimen was blood. The receptor set was obtained from a woman aged 60 to 75 in good health. Both conserved end residues are part of each CDR3. D genes are given only for firm matches. Clone size is given for some rows only: seen once, a few or many times, or a class if the clone is expanded.

v_call	j_call	d_call	clone_size	cdr3_nt	cdr3_aa
TRBV11-3	TRBJ2-1	-	-	TGTGCCAGCAGCCAACGATCGGGTTACAATGAGCAGTTCTTC	CASSQRSGYNEQFF
TRBV27	TRBJ2-5	TRBD2	-	TGTGCCAGCAGTTTATTGGCCCTGACTAGCGGGAGTATGAATGAGCAGTACTTC	CASSLLALTSGSMNEQYF
TRBV28	TRBJ1-5	-	few	TGTGCCAGCAGTCTTCATCAGGGGAAGAGCAATCAGCCCCAGCATTTT	CASSLHQGKSNQPQHF
TRBV7-2	TRBJ2-7	-	few	TGTGCCAGCAGCCCACGGACCCTGAGTAGTGACGAGCAGTACTTC	CASSPRTLSSDEQYF
TRBV7-2	TRBJ2-7	-	-	TGTGCCAGCAGCTTAGTAGCAGGGGGGGTTTATTACGAGCAGTACTTC	CASSLVAGGVYYEQYF
TRBV6-5	TRBJ2-7	TRBD1	-	TGTGCCAGCAGTCAGACAGGGTATGCTTACGAGCAGTACTTC	CASSQTGYAYEQYF
TRBV11-2	TRBJ2-1	TRBD2	once	TGTGCCAGCAGCTTCCTCTCCACTAGCGGTTCATACAATGAGCAGTTCTTC	CASSFLSTSGSYNEQFF
TRBV7-3	TRBJ2-2	-	-	TGTGCCAGCAGCTTAGACAGCGCCGGGGAGCTGTTTTTT	CASSLDSAGELFF
TRBV28	TRBJ1-1	-	few	TGTGCCAGCAGTATGAACACTGAAGCTTTCTTT	CASSMNTEAFF
TRBV12-3/TRBV12-4	TRBJ2-7	TRBD1	few	TGTGCCAGCAGCAAACAGGGGGCAATTATCTACGAGCAGTACTTC	CASSKQGAIIYEQYF
TRBV20-1	TRBJ2-4	-	few	TGCAGTGCCACATTGACTAGTGTCAAAAACATTCAGTACTTC	CSATLTSVKNIQYF
TRBV4-2	TRBJ2-1	TRBD2	few	TGTGCCAGCAGCCCGACTAGCGGGATTAATGAGCAGTTCTTC	CASSPTSGINEQFF
TRBV7-9	TRBJ1-2	-	few	TGTGCCAGCAGCTTAGTGGAGTATGGCTACACCTTC	CASSLVEYGYTF
TRBV10-3	TRBJ1-6	TRBD1	-	TGTGCCATCAGAGACAGGGGGCAACTTTCACCCCTCCACTTT	CAIRDRGQLSPLHF
TRBV6-6	TRBJ1-6	TRBD1	-	TGTGCCAGCAGTCAAACAGGGGATTCACCCCTCCACTTT	CASSQTGDSPLHF
TRBV28	TRBJ2-7	-	-	TGTGCCGGCAGTTTAGAAGGGGCATTAGGCGAGCAGTACTTC	CAGSLEGALGEQYF
TRBV7-8	TRBJ1-6	-	-	TGTGCCAGCAGCAACCGGGACGTCGGAGGGTATAATTCACCCCTCCACTTT	CASSNRDVGGYNSPLHF
TRBV11-2	TRBJ2-7	TRBD2	few	TGTGCCAGCAGCTTTCGATTAGCGGGAGGAATGAAGTCCTACGAGCAGTACTTC	CASSFRLAGGMKSYEQYF